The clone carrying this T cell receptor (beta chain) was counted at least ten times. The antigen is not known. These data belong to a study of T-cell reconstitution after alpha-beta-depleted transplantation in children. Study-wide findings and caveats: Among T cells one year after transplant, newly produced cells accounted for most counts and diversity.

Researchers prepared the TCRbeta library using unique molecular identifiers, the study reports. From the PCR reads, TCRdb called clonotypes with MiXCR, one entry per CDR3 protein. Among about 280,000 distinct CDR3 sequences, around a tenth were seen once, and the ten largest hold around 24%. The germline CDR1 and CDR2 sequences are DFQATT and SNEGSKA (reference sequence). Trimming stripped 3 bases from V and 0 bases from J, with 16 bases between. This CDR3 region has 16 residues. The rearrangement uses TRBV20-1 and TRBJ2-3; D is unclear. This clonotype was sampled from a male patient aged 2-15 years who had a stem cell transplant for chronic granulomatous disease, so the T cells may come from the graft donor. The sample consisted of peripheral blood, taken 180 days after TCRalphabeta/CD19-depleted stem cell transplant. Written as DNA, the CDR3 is TGCAGTGCTAGGTCCATTGGAAGTAGGAGCACAGATACGCAGTATTTT. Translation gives CSARSIGSRSTDTQYF.